This TCR beta chain was captured in a study of blood T cell repertoires in COVID-19. Study context: Samples representing acute and convalescent COVID-19 were sourced from the United States, Italy and Spain. T cells, B-cell-depleted T cells, or PBMCs provided the cDNA or gDNA that served as material.

Seattle cases were enrolled at active infection and followed longitudinally. The assay was immunoSEQ multiplex PCR, and TCRdb's table has in-frame clones only and misses some. The profile shows around 400,000 clones, more than 75% of them singletons. Trimming took off 2 bases at V and 4 bases at J, with 13 bases between the two ends. This CDR3 is built from 15 residues. Germline CDR1 is SGHTA and CDR2 is FQGTGA. V usage is TRBV7-3 and J usage is TRBJ2-3, with D possibly matching TRBD1 (6 bases). Sequencing was done on a sample of peripheral blood. This sequence originates from a woman aged 55-70 years with COVID-19, enrolled during active disease. The CDR3 DNA is TGTGCCAGCAGCTTAGGATCCAGGGGTCCAGATACGCAGTATTTT. Amino acids: CASSLGSRGPDTQYF.